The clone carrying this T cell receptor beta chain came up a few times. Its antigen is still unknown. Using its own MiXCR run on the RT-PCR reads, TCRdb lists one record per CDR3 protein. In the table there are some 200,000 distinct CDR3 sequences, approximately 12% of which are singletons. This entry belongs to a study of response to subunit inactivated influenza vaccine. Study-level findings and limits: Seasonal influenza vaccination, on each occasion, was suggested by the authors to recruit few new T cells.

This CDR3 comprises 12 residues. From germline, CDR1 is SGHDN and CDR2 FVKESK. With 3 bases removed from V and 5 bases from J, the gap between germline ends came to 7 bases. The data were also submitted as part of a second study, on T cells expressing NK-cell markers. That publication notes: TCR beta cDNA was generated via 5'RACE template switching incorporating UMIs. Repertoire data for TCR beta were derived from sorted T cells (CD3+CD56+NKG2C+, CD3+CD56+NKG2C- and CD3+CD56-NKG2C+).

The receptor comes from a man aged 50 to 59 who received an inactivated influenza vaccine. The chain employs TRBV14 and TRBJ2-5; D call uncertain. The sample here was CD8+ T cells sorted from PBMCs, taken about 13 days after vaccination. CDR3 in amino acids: CASSQSIETQYF. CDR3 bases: TGTGCCAGCAGCCAGTCTATCGAGACCCAGTACTTC.